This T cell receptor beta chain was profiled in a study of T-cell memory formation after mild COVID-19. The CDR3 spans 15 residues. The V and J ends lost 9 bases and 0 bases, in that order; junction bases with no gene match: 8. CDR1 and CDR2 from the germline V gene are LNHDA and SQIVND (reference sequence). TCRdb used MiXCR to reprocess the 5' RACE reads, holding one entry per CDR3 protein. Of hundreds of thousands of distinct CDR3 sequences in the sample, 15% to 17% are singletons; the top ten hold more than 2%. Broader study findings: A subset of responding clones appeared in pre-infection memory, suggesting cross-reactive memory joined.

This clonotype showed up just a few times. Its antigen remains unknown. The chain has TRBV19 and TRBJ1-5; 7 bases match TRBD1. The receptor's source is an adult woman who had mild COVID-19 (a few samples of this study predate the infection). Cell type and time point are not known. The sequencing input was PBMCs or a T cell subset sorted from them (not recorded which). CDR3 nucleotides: TGTGCCAGCCGCGGACAGGACCATAGCAATCAGCCCCAGCATTTT. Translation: CASRGQDHSNQPQHF.